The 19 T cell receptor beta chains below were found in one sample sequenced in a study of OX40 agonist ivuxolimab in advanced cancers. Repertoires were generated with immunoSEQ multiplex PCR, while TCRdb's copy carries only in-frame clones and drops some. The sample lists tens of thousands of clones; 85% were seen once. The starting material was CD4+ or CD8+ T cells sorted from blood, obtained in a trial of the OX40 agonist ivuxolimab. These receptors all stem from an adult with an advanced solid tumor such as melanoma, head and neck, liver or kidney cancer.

The CDR3 spells CASSLGRGRSEQYV. The DNA for the CDR3 is TGTGCCAGCAGCTTGGGAAGGGGCCGCTCCGAGCAGTACGTC. The chain is built from TRBV5-8 and TRBJ2-7; D is possibly TRBD1 (5 bases). This CDR3 has 14 amino acids. Deletions cut 0 bases from V and 6 bases from J, with 13 bases between. The germline V gene has CDR1 SGHTS and CDR2 YDEGEE.

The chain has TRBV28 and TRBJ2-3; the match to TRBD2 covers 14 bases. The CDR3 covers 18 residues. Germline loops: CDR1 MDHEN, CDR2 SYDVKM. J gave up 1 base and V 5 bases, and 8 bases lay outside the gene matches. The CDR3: CASSPGLAGVVRTDTQYF. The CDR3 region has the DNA TGTGCCAGCAGTCCGGGACTAGCGGGGGTTGTCCGCACAGATACGCAGTATTTT.

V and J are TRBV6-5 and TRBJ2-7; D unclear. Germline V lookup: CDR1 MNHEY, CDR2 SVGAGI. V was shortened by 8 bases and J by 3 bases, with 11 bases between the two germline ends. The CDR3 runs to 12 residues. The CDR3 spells CASLSGSYEQYV. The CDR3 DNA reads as TGTGCCAGCCTATCCGGAAGCTACGAGCAGTACGTC.

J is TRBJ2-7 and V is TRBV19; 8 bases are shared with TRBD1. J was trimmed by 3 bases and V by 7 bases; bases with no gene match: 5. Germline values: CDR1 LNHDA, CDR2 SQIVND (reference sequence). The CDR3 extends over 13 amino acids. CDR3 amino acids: CASKGTGDYEQYF. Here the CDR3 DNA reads TGTGCCAGTAAAGGGACAGGCGACTACGAGCAGTACTTC.

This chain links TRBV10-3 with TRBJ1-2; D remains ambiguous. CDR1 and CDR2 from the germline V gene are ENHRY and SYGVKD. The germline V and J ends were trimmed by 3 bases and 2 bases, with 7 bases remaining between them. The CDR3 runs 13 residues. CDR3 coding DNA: TGTGCCATCAGTGATCTGGCCAACTATGGCTACACCTTC. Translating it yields CAISDLANYGYTF.

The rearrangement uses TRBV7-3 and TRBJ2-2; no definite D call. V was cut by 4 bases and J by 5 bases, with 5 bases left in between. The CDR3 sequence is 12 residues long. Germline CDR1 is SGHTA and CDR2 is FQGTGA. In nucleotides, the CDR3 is TGTGCCAGCAGCTCCGAAACCGGGGAGCTGTTTTTT. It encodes CASSSETGELFF.

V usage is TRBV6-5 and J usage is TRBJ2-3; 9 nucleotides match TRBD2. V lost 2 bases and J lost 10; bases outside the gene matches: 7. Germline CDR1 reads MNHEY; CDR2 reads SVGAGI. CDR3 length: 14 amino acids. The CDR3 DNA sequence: TGTGCCAGCAGTTACGGGCTAGCGGGGCGTCCGCAGTATTTT. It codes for CASSYGLAGRPQYF.

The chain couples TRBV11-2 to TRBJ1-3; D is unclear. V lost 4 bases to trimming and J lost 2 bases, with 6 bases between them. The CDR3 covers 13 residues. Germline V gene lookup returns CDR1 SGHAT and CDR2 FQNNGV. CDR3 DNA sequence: TGTGCCAGCAGCTGGACCGCTGGAAACACCATATATTTT. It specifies CASSWTAGNTIYF.

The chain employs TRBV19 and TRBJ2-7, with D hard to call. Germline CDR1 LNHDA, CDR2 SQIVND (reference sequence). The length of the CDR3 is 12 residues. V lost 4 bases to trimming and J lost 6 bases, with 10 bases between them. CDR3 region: CASSTWPGEQYF. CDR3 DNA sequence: TGTGCCAGTAGTACGTGGCCCGGCGAGCAGTACTTC.

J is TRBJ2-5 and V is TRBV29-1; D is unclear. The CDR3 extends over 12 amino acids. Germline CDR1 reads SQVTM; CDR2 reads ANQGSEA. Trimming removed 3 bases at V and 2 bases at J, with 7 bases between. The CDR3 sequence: CSVDYGQETQYF. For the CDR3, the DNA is TGCAGCGTTGATTACGGGCAAGAGACCCAGTACTTC. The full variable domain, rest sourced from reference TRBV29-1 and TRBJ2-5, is SAVISQKPSRDICQRGTSLTIQCQVDSQVTMMFWYRQQPGQSLTLIATANQGSEATYESGFVIDKFPISRPNLTFSTLTVSNMSPEDSSIYLCSVDYGQETQYFGPGTRLLVL.

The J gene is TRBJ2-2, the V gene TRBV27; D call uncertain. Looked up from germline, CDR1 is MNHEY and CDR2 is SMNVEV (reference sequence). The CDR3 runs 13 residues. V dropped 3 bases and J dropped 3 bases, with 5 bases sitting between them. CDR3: CASSFPYTGELFF. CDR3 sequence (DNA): TGTGCCAGCAGTTTCCCATACACCGGGGAGCTGTTTTTT.

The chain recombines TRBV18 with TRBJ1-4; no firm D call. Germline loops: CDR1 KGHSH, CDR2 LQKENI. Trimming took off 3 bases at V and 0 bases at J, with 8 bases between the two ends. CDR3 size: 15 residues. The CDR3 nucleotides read TGTGCCAGCTCACCGACGTCTGCAACTAATGAAAAACTGTTTTTT. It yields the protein CASSPTSATNEKLFF.

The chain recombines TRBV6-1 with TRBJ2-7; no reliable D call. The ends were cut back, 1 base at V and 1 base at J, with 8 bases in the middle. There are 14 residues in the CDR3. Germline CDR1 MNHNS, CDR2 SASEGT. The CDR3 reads CASSEVGRSYEQYV. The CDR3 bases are TGTGCCAGCAGTGAAGTTGGCCGATCCTACGAGCAGTACGTC.

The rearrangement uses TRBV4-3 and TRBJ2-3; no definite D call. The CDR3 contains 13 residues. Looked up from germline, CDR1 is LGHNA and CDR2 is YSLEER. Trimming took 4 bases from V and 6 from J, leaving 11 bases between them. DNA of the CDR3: TGCGCCAGCAGCCCCCTTAAACGGGATACGCAGTATTTT. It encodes CASSPLKRDTQYF.

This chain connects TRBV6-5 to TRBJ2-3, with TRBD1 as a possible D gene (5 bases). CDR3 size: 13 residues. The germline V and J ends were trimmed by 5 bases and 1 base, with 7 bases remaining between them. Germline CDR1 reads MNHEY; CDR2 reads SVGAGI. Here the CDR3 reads CASSLGGTDTQYF. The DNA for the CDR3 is TGTGCCAGCAGTCTAGGGGGCACAGATACGCAGTATTTT.

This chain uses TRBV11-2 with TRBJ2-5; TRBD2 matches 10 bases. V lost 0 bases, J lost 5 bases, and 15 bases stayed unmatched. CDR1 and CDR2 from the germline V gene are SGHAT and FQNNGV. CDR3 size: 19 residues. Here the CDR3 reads CASSLEGLAGVGLRETQYF. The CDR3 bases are TGTGCCAGCAGCTTAGAAGGGCTAGCGGGGGTTGGGCTCAGGGAGACCCAGTACTTC.

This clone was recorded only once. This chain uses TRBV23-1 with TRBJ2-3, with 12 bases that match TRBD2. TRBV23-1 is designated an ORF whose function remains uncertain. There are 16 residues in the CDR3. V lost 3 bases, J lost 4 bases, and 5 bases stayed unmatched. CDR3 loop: CASSQSSGGAADTQYF. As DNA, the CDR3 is TGCGCCAGCAGTCAGTCTAGCGGGGGGGCCGCAGATACGCAGTATTTT.

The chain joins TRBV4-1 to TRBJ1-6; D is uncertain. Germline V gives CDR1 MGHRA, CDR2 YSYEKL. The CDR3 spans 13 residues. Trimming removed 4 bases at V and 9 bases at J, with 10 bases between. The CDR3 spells CASSPTEGSPLHF. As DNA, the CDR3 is TGCGCCAGCAGCCCCACGGAGGGTTCACCCCTCCACTTT.

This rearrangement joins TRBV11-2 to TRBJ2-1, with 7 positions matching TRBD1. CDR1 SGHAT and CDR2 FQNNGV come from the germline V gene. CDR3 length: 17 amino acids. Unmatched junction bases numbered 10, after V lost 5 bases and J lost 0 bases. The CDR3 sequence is CASSPAPRTGSYNEQFF. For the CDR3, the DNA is TGTGCCAGCAGCCCCGCCCCCCGGACAGGCTCCTACAATGAGCAGTTCTTC. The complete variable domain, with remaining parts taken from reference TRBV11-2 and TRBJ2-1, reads EAGVAQSPRYKIIEKRQSVAFWCNPISGHATLYWYQQILGQGPKLLIQFQNNGVVDDSQLPKDRFSAERLKGVDSTLKIQPAKLEDSAVYLCASSPAPRTGSYNEQFFGPGTRLTVL.